Presented here are 30 T cell receptor beta chains from one specimen sequenced in a study of Ad26.COV2.S vaccination and SARS-CoV-2 variants. Indicated treatment: some 19 received Ad26.COV2.S at low or high dose, single or two shots; roughly 5 received placebo; per-sample allocation not given. Specimen acquisition occurred on day 63 following the initial vaccine or placebo injection. TCRdb's table, derived via immunoSEQ multiplex PCR, lists solely in-frame clones and lacks some. The sample yields more than 400,000 clones, roughly 90% seen once. The sample here was peripheral blood, taken in a trial of Ad26.COV2.S vaccine versus placebo. These TCRs come from a person between 18 and 59 years old who received the Ad26.COV2.S COVID-19 vaccine or a placebo.

The genes are TRBV5-4 and TRBJ2-5, with TRBD1 matching 7 bases. CDR1 and CDR2 from the germline V gene are SGHNT and YYREEE (reference sequence). There are 15 residues in the CDR3. V lost 4 bases and J lost 3; bases outside the gene matches: 9. CDR3 coding DNA: TGTGCCAGCAGCAACAGGGGTAAGCAAGAAGAGACCCAGTACTTC. Its translation is CASSNRGKQEETQYF.

This sequence joins TRBV28 and TRBJ2-7; D perhaps matches TRBD2 (6 bases). With 8 bases removed from V and 1 base from J, the gap between germline ends came to 12 bases. This CDR3 is built from 13 residues. Germline CDR1 MDHEN, CDR2 SYDVKM. The CDR3 loop reads CASLPGTSYEQYF. For the CDR3, the DNA is TGTGCCAGCCTCCCAGGGACTTCCTACGAGCAGTACTTC.

This rearrangement joins TRBV4-3 to TRBJ2-7; D perhaps matches TRBD1 (6 bases). Trimming took off 4 bases at V and 2 bases at J, with 24 bases between the two ends. The germline gives CDR1 LGHNA, CDR2 YSLEER. The CDR3 loop spans 18 amino acids. The CDR3 reads CASSPTTGPWTATYEQYF. Written as DNA, the CDR3 is TGCGCCAGCAGCCCCACAACAGGCCCGTGGACAGCAACCTACGAGCAGTACTTC.

The chain employs TRBV27 and TRBJ1-6, with TRBD1 identical over 7 bases. Germline values: CDR1 MNHEY, CDR2 SMNVEV (reference sequence). The CDR3 has 15 amino acids. J gave up 5 bases and V 7 bases, and 8 bases lay outside the gene matches. CDR3 in DNA: TGTGCCAGCAACTTTTTGGGACAGCATAATTCACCCCTCCACTTT. Translation gives CASNFLGQHNSPLHF.

The gene calls are TRBV18 and TRBJ2-5; D not certain. CDR1 KGHSH and CDR2 LQKENI come from the germline V gene. The CDR3 has 14 amino acids. V lost 0 bases to trimming and J lost 4 bases, with 9 bases between them. CDR3 in DNA: TGTGCCAGCTCACCACCTTTACTCAGAGAGACCCAGTACTTC. Protein product: CASSPPLLRETQYF.

The chain combines TRBV6-1 with TRBJ2-2; 10 bases are a match to TRBD1. Losses at the gene ends were 1 base for V and 4 bases for J; bases not matched to a gene: 15. Germline V CDR1 and CDR2: MNHNS, SASEGT. CDR3 length: 20 residues. This chain's CDR3 is CASSEVLTGGRGRGTGELFF. CDR3 sequence (DNA): TGTGCCAGCAGTGAAGTTTTGACAGGGGGCCGCGGCCGTGGCACCGGGGAGCTGTTTTTT.

This rearrangement joins TRBV12-5 to TRBJ2-1; TRBD2 aligns across 12 bases. There are 16 residues in the CDR3. V dropped 1 base and J dropped 6; count of bases not matched to a gene: 4. CDR1 is LGHNT and CDR2 is FRNRAP in the germline V gene. DNA for the CDR3: TGTGCTAGTGGTTTGGGGACTAGCGGGGTTGCCAATGAGCAGTTCTTC. Its protein is CASGLGTSGVANEQFF.

This chain links TRBV4-1 with TRBJ2-5; D gene ambiguous. With 1 base removed from V and 5 bases from J, the gap between germline ends came to 8 bases. Per the germline V gene, CDR1 is MGHRA and CDR2 is YSYEKL. The CDR3 contains 13 residues. In nucleotides, the CDR3 is TGCGCCAGCAGCCAAGGCTACGACGAGACCCAGTACTTC. As protein: CASSQGYDETQYF.

There are a few counts of this clone. This chain joins TRBV2 and TRBJ2-2; D may be TRBD1 or TRBD2 (5 bases each). Trimming stripped 0 bases from V and 7 bases from J, with 6 bases between. CDR1 and CDR2 (germline): SNHLY, FYNNEI. The CDR3 length is 13 residues. The CDR3, as DNA: TGTGCCAGCAGTGAAGCTGGGGGCGGGGAGCTGTTTTTT. It is translated as CASSEAGGGELFF.

The rearrangement uses TRBV4-3 and TRBJ1-2, with D maybe TRBD1 (6 bases). The CDR3 loop spans 15 amino acids. The germline CDR1 and CDR2 sequences are LGHNA and YSLEER. V lost 2 bases, J lost 4 bases, and 14 bases lay in between. This CDR3 reads CASSQLQGFGYGYTF. The DNA for the CDR3 is TGCGCCAGCAGCCAATTACAGGGCTTCGGCTATGGCTACACCTTC.

The rearrangement links TRBV11-2 to TRBJ1-1; D unresolved. The germline V gene has CDR1 SGHAT and CDR2 FQNNGV. The CDR3 consists of 15 residues. Trimming left V 4 bases short and J 4 bases short, with 16 bases between. The CDR3 nucleotides are TGTGCCAGCAGCTACCCGGGGAGAGGAACCACTGAAGCTTTCTTT. This translates into CASSYPGRGTTEAFF.

The chain carries TRBV19 and TRBJ1-5, with 7 bases fitting TRBD1. The CDR3 runs to 15 residues. From germline, CDR1 is LNHDA and CDR2 SQIVND (reference sequence). Trimming removed 1 base from V and 3 bases from J; junction bases left unmatched: 3. DNA for the CDR3: TGTGCCAGTAGTATAGGGACAGGCCTCAATCAGCCCCAGCATTTT. It yields the protein CASSIGTGLNQPQHF.

The rearrangement links TRBV10-3 to TRBJ1-1, with 7 positions matching TRBD1. V shed 0 bases, J shed 11 bases, and the junction held 9 bases outside the gene matches. The CDR3 is made up of 14 amino acids. Germline CDR1 and CDR2: ENHRY and SYGVKD. The CDR3: CAISESAPTGIAFF. The CDR3 coding sequence is TGTGCCATCAGTGAGTCGGCCCCGACAGGGATCGCTTTCTTT.

V and J are TRBV5-1 and TRBJ2-1, with 9 bases matching TRBD2. CDR3 length equals 15 residues. CDR1 is SGHRS and CDR2 is YFSETQ in the germline V gene. Trimming at V came to 5 bases and at J to 6 bases, leaving 9 bases not matched to a gene. This CDR3 is CASRLAGRAFNEQFF. The DNA of the CDR3 is TGCGCCAGCAGGCTAGCGGGGCGAGCCTTCAATGAGCAGTTCTTC.

This chain uses TRBV5-6 with TRBJ2-7; unclear D gene. Looked up from germline, CDR1 is SGHDT and CDR2 is YYEEEE. Deletions cut 1 base from V and 3 bases from J, with 11 bases between. CDR3 length: 14 residues. CDR3 in DNA: TGTGCCAGCAGCTTGAAGGGCAGCTACTACGAGCAGTACTTC. It codes for CASSLKGSYYEQYF.

The chain has TRBV12-3 or TRBV12-4 and TRBJ1-2; no clear D. Trimming cost V 6 bases and J 6 bases, with 14 bases left between them. CDR3 size: 13 residues. DNA of the CDR3: TGTGCCAGCAGCACAAGTGGGCGGGATGGCTACACCTTC. Amino acid sequence: CASSTSGRDGYTF.

This rearrangement joins TRBV9 to TRBJ2-3; 7 bases fit TRBD1. CDR1 is SGDLS, CDR2 YYNGEE, per germline. This CDR3 is built from 15 residues. With V trimmed by 3 bases and J by 6 bases, 10 bases remained unmatched. The CDR3 sequence is CASSDDRVLGDTQYF. CDR3 nucleotide sequence: TGTGCCAGCAGCGACGACAGGGTTCTAGGGGATACGCAGTATTTT.

The rearrangement links TRBV5-5 to TRBJ1-1, with 7 positions matching TRBD1. This CDR3 contains 13 residues. Trimming removed 1 base from V and 7 bases from J; junction bases left unmatched: 4. The germline V gene has CDR1 SGHKS and CDR2 YYEKEE (reference sequence). For the CDR3, the DNA is TGTGCCAGCAGCTTGAACAGGGGACATGAAGCTTTCTTT. It translates to CASSLNRGHEAFF.

In this sample, this clone turned up once. The genes are TRBV5-1 and TRBJ2-2, with unresolved D. CDR3 length equals 16 residues. Between the trimmed V and J ends, which lost 5 bases and 4 bases, there was a span of 18 bases. Germline V lookup: CDR1 SGHRS, CDR2 YFSETQ. In DNA, the CDR3 is TGCGCCAGCAGGCGGACCGTGGACGGAACCACCGGGGAGCTGTTTTTT. The encoded protein is CASRRTVDGTTGELFF. Using reference TRBV5-1 and TRBJ2-2 for the parts outside the CDR3, the full variable domain is KAGVTQTPRYLIKTRGQQVTLSCSPISGHRSVSWYQQTPGQGLQFLFEYFSETQRNKGNFPGRFSGRQFSNSRSEMNVSTLELGDSALYLCASRRTVDGTTGELFFGEGSRLTVL.

The chain uses TRBV10-2 and TRBJ1-5; no firm D call. CDR3 length equals 14 residues. Germline CDR1 is WSHSY and CDR2 is SAAADI. Trimming shortened V by 8 bases and J by 2 bases, and 13 bases separated the two germline ends. The CDR3 loop reads CASSGRWGNQPQHF. CDR3 DNA: TGCGCCAGCTCGGGGAGGTGGGGCAATCAGCCCCAGCATTTT.

J is TRBJ1-2 and V is TRBV2; D is uncertain. This CDR3 is 14 amino acids long. The V gene's germline CDR1 is SNHLY and CDR2 FYNNEI. Trimming removed 7 bases at V and 12 bases at J, with 24 bases between. The CDR3 loop is CASITLSGLPRHTF. In nucleotides, the CDR3 is TGTGCCAGCATCACCCTCTCCGGTCTTCCTCGACACACCTTC.

This chain joins TRBV7-8 and TRBJ2-3; 12 bases map to TRBD2. The CDR3 consists of 17 residues. V lost 5 bases and J lost 0; bases outside the gene matches: 6. The germline V gene encodes CDR1 SGHVS and CDR2 FQNEAQ. DNA for the CDR3: TGTGCCAGCAGCCCCTGGACTAGCGGGGTCAGCACAGATACGCAGTATTTT. Its protein product is CASSPWTSGVSTDTQYF.

The CDR3 protein is CSARQDYEQYF. As DNA, the CDR3 is TGCAGTGCTAGACAGGACTACGAGCAGTACTTC. The gene calls are TRBV20-1 and TRBJ2-7; D ambiguous. Looked up from germline, CDR1 is DFQATT and CDR2 is SNEGSKA (reference sequence). The V gene lost 2 bases and the J gene lost 3 bases, with 5 bases spanning the gap. This CDR3 has 11 amino acids.

The chain recombines TRBV11-2 with TRBJ2-7; D gene ambiguous. This CDR3 is 14 amino acids long. Looked up from germline, CDR1 is SGHAT and CDR2 is FQNNGV. Trimming removed 1 base from V and 3 bases from J, with 10 bases in between. Here the CDR3 reads CASSLGAALYEQYF. The CDR3 DNA is TGTGCCAGCAGCTTAGGGGCAGCCCTCTACGAGCAGTACTTC. Filled out from reference TRBV11-2 and TRBJ2-7, the complete variable domain reads EAGVAQSPRYKIIEKRQSVAFWCNPISGHATLYWYQQILGQGPKLLIQFQNNGVVDDSQLPKDRFSAERLKGVDSTLKIQPAKLEDSAVYLCASSLGAALYEQYFGPGTRLTVT.

The chain has TRBV12-5 and TRBJ2-2, with TRBD1 matching over 8 bases. V shed 0 bases and J 0 bases; nucleotides not matched to a gene: 6. The CDR3 is 18 amino acids. Germline CDR1 is LGHNT and CDR2 is FRNRAP. The CDR3 loop reads CASGLVSWGQANTGELFF. The CDR3 coding sequence is TGTGCTAGTGGTTTGGTAAGCTGGGGACAGGCGAACACCGGGGAGCTGTTTTTT.

The gene calls are TRBV11-3 and TRBJ2-2; weak D call: TRBD1 (6 bases). V lost 5 bases to trimming and J lost 1 base, with 8 bases between them. There are 14 residues in the CDR3. CDR1 is SGHNT, CDR2 YENEEA, per germline. The CDR3 DNA follows: TGTGCCAGCAGCCACAGGGAGAACACCGGGGAGCTGTTTTTT. It codes for CASSHRENTGELFF.

This chain connects TRBV2 to TRBJ1-4; 11 bases align to TRBD1. The CDR3 covers 15 residues. V trimming: 8 bases; J trimming: 8 bases; junction bases outside the gene matches: 10. Germline V gene lookup returns CDR1 SNHLY and CDR2 FYNNEI. The CDR3 DNA sequence: TGTGCCAGCCGCCCATGGACAGGGGGCCTCGAAAAACTGTTTTTT. Amino acids: CASRPWTGGLEKLFF. The entire variable domain, with the rest obtained from reference TRBV2 and TRBJ1-4, is as follows: EPEVTQTPSHQVTQMGQEVILRCVPISNHLYFYWYRQILGQKVEFLVSFYNNEISEKSEIFDDQFSVERPDGSNFTLKIRSTKLEDSAMYFCASRPWTGGLEKLFFGSGTQLSVL.

This chain links TRBV28 with TRBJ2-1, with D perhaps matching TRBD2 (6 bases). The CDR3 covers 14 residues. Per the germline V gene, CDR1 is MDHEN and CDR2 is SYDVKM. V was trimmed by 7 bases and J by 4 bases, leaving 14 bases between them. CDR3 sequence reads: CASNEGRGYNEQFF. In DNA form, the CDR3 reads TGTGCCAGCAATGAGGGTCGGGGGTACAATGAGCAGTTCTTC. Based on the CDR3 plus reference TRBV28 and TRBJ2-1, the full variable domain is DVKVTQSSRYLVKRTGEKVFLECVQDMDHENMFWYRQDPGLGLRLIYFSYDVKMKEKGDIPEGYSVSREKKERFSLILESASTNQTSMYLCASNEGRGYNEQFFGPGTRLTVL.

The rearrangement joins TRBV7-6 to TRBJ2-5, with D hard to call. Per the germline V gene, CDR1 is SGHVS and CDR2 is FNYEAQ. CDR3 size: 14 residues. Trimming left V 2 bases short and J 5 bases short, with 12 bases between. CDR3 coding DNA: TGTGCCAGCAGCTTACACTCTGTGTTGGAGACCCAGTACTTC. Protein: CASSLHSVLETQYF.

The chain has TRBV5-8 and TRBJ1-4, with 11 nucleotides matching TRBD1. CDR3 size: 15 residues. With 2 bases clipped from V and 8 bases from J, the junction kept 5 bases outside the gene matches. Per germline, CDR1 SGHTS and CDR2 YDEGEE. CDR3 protein: CASSFGTGGNEKLFF. CDR3 coding DNA: TGTGCCAGCAGCTTTGGGACAGGGGGAAACGAAAAACTGTTTTTT.